This T cell receptor (beta chain) was observed in a study of blood T cell repertoires in COVID-19. J was trimmed by 5 bases and V by 6 bases; bases with no gene match: 8. The CDR3 covers 15 residues. Germline lookup yields CDR1 MNHEY and CDR2 SVGAGI. Under the authors' procedure: Reference gene primer amplification in the assay estimated nucleated cell counts. Assay: immunoSEQ multiplex PCR; the TCRdb copy retains only in-frame clones and omits some. V and J calls and clone size come straight from that table; D and trimming were deduced from the DNA. This table has approximately 93,000 clones, about 74% appearing once. Enrolment of Seattle patients took place during active infection, and they were followed longitudinally.

The source material was peripheral blood. V gene TRBV6-5 combines with J gene TRBJ2-5; TRBD1 agrees at 11 bases. The receptor's source is a man in his 70s with COVID-19, enrolled during active disease. The chain's CDR3 is CASRPGQGAWETQYF. For the CDR3, the DNA is TGTGCCAGCAGACCCGGACAGGGGGCTTGGGAGACCCAGTACTTC.